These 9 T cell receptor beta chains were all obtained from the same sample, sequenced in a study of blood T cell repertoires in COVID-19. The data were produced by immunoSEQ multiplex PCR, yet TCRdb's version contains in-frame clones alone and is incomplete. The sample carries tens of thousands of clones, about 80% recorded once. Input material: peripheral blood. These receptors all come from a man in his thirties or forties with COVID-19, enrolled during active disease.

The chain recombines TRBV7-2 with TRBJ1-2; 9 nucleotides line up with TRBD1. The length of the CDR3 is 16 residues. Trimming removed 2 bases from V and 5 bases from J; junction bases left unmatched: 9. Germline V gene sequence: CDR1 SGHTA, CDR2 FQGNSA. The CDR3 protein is CASSLSTGTGIYGYTF. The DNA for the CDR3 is TGTGCCAGCAGCTTATCTACCGGGACAGGGATTTATGGCTACACCTTC.

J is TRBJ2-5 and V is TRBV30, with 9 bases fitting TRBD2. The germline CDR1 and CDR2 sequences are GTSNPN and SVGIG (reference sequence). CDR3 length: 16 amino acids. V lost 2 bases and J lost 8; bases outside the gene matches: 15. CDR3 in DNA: TGTGCCTGGAGTCCCTCATCCGGGACTAGCCGACTAACCCAGTACTTC. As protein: CAWSPSSGTSRLTQYF.

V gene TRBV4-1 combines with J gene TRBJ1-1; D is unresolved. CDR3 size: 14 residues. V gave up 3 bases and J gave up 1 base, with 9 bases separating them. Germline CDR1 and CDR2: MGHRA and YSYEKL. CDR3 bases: TGCGCCAGCAGCCACGTAGATCCGAACACTGAAGCTTTCTTT. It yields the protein CASSHVDPNTEAFF.

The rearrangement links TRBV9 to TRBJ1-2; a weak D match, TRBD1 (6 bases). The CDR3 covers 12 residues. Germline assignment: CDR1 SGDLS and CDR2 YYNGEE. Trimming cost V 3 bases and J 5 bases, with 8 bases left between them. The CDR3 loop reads CASSAGTYGYTF. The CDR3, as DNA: TGTGCCAGCAGCGCCGGGACATATGGCTACACCTTC.

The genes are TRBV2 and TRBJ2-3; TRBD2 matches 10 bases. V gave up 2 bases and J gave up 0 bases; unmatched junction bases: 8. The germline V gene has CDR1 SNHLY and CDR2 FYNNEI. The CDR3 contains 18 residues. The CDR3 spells CASSEWGTTSGSTDTQYF. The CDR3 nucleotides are TGTGCCAGCAGTGAATGGGGAACGACTAGCGGGAGCACAGATACGCAGTATTTT.

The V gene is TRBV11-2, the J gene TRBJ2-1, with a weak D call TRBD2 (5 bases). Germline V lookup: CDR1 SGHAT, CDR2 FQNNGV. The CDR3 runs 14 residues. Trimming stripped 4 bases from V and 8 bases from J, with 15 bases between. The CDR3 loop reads CASSSGGRRDEQFF. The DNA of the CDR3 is TGTGCCAGCAGCTCAGGTGGGCGGCGGGATGAGCAGTTCTTC.

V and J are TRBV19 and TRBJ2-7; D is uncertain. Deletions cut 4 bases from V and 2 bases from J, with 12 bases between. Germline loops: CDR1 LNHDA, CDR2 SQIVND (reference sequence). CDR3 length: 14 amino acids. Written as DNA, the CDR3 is TGTGCCAGTAGTACCCCCGGTTCCGCCTACGAGCAGTACTTC. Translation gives CASSTPGSAYEQYF.

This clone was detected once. CDR3 nucleotides: TGTGCCAGTAGTAAAGGGGGCACGTACCAAGAGACCCAGTACTTC. Protein: CASSKGGTYQETQYF. The V gene is TRBV19, the J gene TRBJ2-5; TRBD1 aligns across 7 bases. From germline, CDR1 is LNHDA and CDR2 SQIVND (reference sequence). CDR3 length: 15 amino acids. The J segment lost 0 bases and the V segment lost 4 bases, leaving 5 bases of the junction unmatched. The full variable domain, in which reference TRBV19 and TRBJ2-5 provide the parts outside the CDR3, is DGGITQSPKYLFRKEGQNVTLSCEQNLNHDAMYWYRQDPGQGLRLIYYSQIVNDFQKGDIAEGYSVSREKKESFPLTVTSAQKNPTAFYLCASSKGGTYQETQYFGPGTRLLVL.

The CDR3 protein is CASTPSGDEQFF. CDR3 DNA sequence: TGTGCCAGCACCCCTTCGGGGGATGAGCAGTTCTTC. V gene TRBV12-3 or TRBV12-4 combines with J gene TRBJ2-1, with a possible D match to TRBD2 (6 bases). This CDR3 is 12 amino acids long. V was shortened by 7 bases and J by 8 bases, with 12 bases between the two germline ends.